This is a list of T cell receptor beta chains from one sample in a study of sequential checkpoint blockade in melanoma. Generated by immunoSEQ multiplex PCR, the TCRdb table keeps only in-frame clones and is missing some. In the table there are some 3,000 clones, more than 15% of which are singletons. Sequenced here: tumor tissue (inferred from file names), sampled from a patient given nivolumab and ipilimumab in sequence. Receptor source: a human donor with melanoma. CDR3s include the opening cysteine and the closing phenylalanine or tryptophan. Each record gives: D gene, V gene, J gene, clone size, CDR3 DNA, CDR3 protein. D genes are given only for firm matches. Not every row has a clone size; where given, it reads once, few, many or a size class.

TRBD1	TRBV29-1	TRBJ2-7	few	TGCAGCGTTGAAGTTCCGGGACAGGTCTTCGACGAGCAGTACTTC	CSVEVPGQVFDEQYF
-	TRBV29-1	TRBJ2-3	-	TGCAGCGTTGGTGAACTCACCCAAGATACGCAGTATTTT	CSVGELTQDTQYF
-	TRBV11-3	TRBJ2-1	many	TGTGCCAGCAGCTTAGTCCCTCTGGGACCTATGTCCAATGAGCAGTTCTTC	CASSLVPLGPMSNEQFF
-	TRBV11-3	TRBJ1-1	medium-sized	TGTGCCAGCAGCTCACTGGGTAGGGACACTGAAGCTTTCTTT	CASSSLGRDTEAFF
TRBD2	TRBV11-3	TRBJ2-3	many	TGTGCCAGCAGACCACGTAGCGGGAGTACAGATACGCAGTATTTT	CASRPRSGSTDTQYF
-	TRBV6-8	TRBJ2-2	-	TGTGCCAGCAGCCCCCGGCAGGCCGCGAACACCGGGGAGCTGTTTTTT	CASSPRQAANTGELFF
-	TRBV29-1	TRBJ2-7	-	TGCAGCGTTGAATATGGGGGCGACGAGCAGTACTTC	CSVEYGGDEQYF
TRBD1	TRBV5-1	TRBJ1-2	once	TGCGCCAGCAGCTTGGCCGGGACAGCGATCTATGGCTACACCTTC	CASSLAGTAIYGYTF
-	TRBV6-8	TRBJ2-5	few	TGTGCCAGCAGTTATGGTTGGGAGACCCAGTACTTC	CASSYGWETQYF
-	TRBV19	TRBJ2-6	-	TGTGCCAGTAGCCACCTACGAGGGGCTGGGGCCAACGTCCTGACTTTC	CASSHLRGAGANVLTF
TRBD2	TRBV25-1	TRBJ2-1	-	TGTGCCAGCAGTGGCTTGGCGGGGGGGGGAACCAATCCCAATGAGCAGTTCTTC	CASSGLAGGGTNPNEQFF
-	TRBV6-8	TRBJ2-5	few	TGTGCCAGCAGTGGTAGGGGAGGCGAGACCCAGTACTTC	CASSGRGGETQYF
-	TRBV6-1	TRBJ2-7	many	TGTGCCAGCAGTGAAGCAGTGGGCTACGAGCAGTACTTC	CASSEAVGYEQYF
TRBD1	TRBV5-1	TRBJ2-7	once	TGCGCCAGCAGCTTCTTTCAGGGGGCGTCCTACGAGCAGTACTTC	CASSFFQGASYEQYF
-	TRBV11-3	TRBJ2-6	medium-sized	TGTGCCAGCAGTAACGCCTTCTCTGGGGCCAACGTCCTGACTTTC	CASSNAFSGANVLTF
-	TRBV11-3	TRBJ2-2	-	TGTGCCAGCACCCCTACTGGGCGGGGGCCAAACACCGGGGAGCTGTTTTTT	CASTPTGRGPNTGELFF
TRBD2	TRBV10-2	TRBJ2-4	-	TGCGCCAGCAGTGGCCTAGCGGGAGTGGCCAAAAACATTCAGTACTTC	CASSGLAGVAKNIQYF
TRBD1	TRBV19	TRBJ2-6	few	TGTGCCAGTACCTTGAGGGACAGGGGAGGAGGAGAAGGGGCCAACGTCCTGACTTTC	CASTLRDRGGGEGANVLTF
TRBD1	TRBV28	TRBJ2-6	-	TGTGCCAGCAGTTCCACACAGGGGGCGCGAGGGGCCAACGTCCTGACTTTC	CASSSTQGARGANVLTF
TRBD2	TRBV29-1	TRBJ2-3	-	TGCAGCGTTTTAGATATAGCGGGGGACATCACAGATACGCAGTATTTT	CSVLDIAGDITDTQYF
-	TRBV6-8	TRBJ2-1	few	TGTGCCAGCAGTTCCCGTCCCCGGGGAAGCTCCTACAATGAGCAGTTCTTC	CASSSRPRGSSYNEQFF
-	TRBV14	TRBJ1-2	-	TGTGCCAGCAGCCGTAGCACAGCCACCTATGGCTACACCTTC	CASSRSTATYGYTF
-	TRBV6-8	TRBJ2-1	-	TGTGCCAGCAGTGACTCAGAGGGGAGCTACAATGAGCAGTTCTTC	CASSDSEGSYNEQFF
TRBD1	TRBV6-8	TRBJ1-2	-	TGTGCCATCAGCGGGACAGCTAACTATGGCTACACCTTC	CAISGTANYGYTF
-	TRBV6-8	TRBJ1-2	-	TGTGCCAGCAGCCCCATCATGGCGGGACGGTCTAACTATGGCTACACCTTC	CASSPIMAGRSNYGYTF
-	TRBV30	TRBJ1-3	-	TGTGCCTGGAGTCTCATCTGGGGGGAATCTGGAAACACCATATATTTT	CAWSLIWGESGNTIYF
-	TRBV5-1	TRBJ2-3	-	TGCGCCAGCAGCCGGGAACCTCGGACGGCCTTAGGGACAGATACGCAGTATTTT	CASSREPRTALGTDTQYF
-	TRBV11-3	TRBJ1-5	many	TGTGCCAGCAGCCTTTGGGGAGGTGATCAGCCCCAGCATTTT	CASSLWGGDQPQHF
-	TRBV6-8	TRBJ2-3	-	TGTGCCAGCAGTTATCCCCACAGTGAACTAAACACAGATACGCAGTATTTT	CASSYPHSELNTDTQYF
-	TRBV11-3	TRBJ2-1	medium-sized	TGTGCCAGCAGCGGGGACCTTAGCTCCTACAATGAGCAGTTCTTC	CASSGDLSSYNEQFF
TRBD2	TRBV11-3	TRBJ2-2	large	TGTGCCAGCAGCACCCCCGGGGGGGTTGGCACCGGGGAGCTGTTTTTT	CASSTPGGVGTGELFF
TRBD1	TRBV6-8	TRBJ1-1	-	TGTGCCAGCATCATGTCAAGGGGGCACGGTGAAGCTTTCTTT	CASIMSRGHGEAFF
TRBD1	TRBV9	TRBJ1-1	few	TGTGCCAGCAGCGGACAGGGGATGAACACTGAAGCTTTCTTT	CASSGQGMNTEAFF
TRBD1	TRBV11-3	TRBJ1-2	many	TGTGCCAGCAGCATAGGACAGGGCAACTATGGCTACACCTTC	CASSIGQGNYGYTF
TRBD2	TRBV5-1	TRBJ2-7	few	TGCGCCAGCAGCTTGCGCGGGAGGCGAGACGAGCAGTACTTC	CASSLRGRRDEQYF
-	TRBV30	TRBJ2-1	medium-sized	TGTGCCTGGAGGGGAGACTGGGAATGGAACAATGAGCAGTTCTTC	CAWRGDWEWNNEQFF
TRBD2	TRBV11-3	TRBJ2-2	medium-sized	TGTGCCAGCAGCCCGGGACTAGCGGGAGGGCCCGGGGAGCTGTTTTTT	CASSPGLAGGPGELFF
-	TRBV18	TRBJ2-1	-	TGTGCCAGCTCACCGCCGGAACAGTATGAGCAGTTCTTC	CASSPPEQYEQFF
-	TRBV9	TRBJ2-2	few	TGTGCCAGCAGCGAATCACTAGTCTCCGGGGAGCTGTTTTTT	CASSESLVSGELFF
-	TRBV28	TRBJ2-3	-	TGTGCCAGCAGTTTGGACCTAGGGGGGAGGGCAGATACGCAGTATTTT	CASSLDLGGRADTQYF
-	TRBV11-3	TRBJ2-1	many	TGTGCCAGCAGTGATCCGGCCCATTACAATGAGCAGTTCTTC	CASSDPAHYNEQFF
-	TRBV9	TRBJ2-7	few	TGTGCCAGCAGCCCCTCCACCACCTACGAGCAGTACTTC	CASSPSTTYEQYF
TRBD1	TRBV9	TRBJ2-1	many	TGTGCCAGCAGCAACCTCCGGGACAGGGTTAACAATGAGCAGTTCTTC	CASSNLRDRVNNEQFF
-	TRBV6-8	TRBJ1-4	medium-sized	TGTGCCATCGGGGTAACTAATGAAAAACTGTTTTTT	CAIGVTNEKLFF
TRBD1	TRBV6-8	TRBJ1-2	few	TGTGCCAGCAGTCCTCGGGACAGTGATATCTATGGCTACACCTTC	CASSPRDSDIYGYTF
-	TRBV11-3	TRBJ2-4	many	TGTGCCAGCAGCTTTGGATCCGGCCTAGCCAAAAACATTCAGTACTTC	CASSFGSGLAKNIQYF
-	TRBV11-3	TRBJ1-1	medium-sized	TGTGCCAGCAGCTTGGTGAGTCAAAACACTGAAGCTTTCTTT	CASSLVSQNTEAFF
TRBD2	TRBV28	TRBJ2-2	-	TGTGCCAGCAGTTTCAATGCGGGAGGGTGGACCGGGGAGCTGTTTTTT	CASSFNAGGWTGELFF
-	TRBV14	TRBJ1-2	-	TGTGCCAGCAGCCAAGACGTCAGTACCTATGGCTACACCTTC	CASSQDVSTYGYTF
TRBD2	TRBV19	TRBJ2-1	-	TGTGCCAGTACAGCGGGAGGAGTATACAATGAGCAGTTCTTC	CASTAGGVYNEQFF
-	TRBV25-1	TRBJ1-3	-	TGTGCCAGCAGTCCTCCGGGAGGAAACACCATATATTTT	CASSPPGGNTIYF
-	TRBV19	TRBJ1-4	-	TGTGCCAGTAGTACCGACTACAGGGCGGGAGGAGAAAAACTGTTTTTT	CASSTDYRAGGEKLFF
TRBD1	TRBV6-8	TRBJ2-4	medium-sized	TGTGCCAGCAGTGAGGGGACAGGGGGAAACATTCAGTACTTC	CASSEGTGGNIQYF
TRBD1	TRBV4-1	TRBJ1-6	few	TGCGCCAGCAGCCAAGAGGGACAGGGTCGGACCCCCCTCCACTTT	CASSQEGQGRTPLHF
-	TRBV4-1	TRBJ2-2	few	TGCGCCAGCAGCGTGATCAACTTGATCAACACCGGGGAGCTGTTTTTT	CASSVINLINTGELFF
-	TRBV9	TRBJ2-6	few	TGTGCCAGCAGCTACGGGCTCCGGAGGGGGGCCAACGTCCTGACTTTC	CASSYGLRRGANVLTF
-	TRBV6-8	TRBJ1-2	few	TGTGCCAGCAGGCGGCAAGAGAACTATGGCTACACCTTC	CASRRQENYGYTF